Listed below are T cell receptor beta chains from one sample, sequenced in a study of T cells and copy number aberrations in small-cell lung cancer. TCRdb's copy holds only in-frame clones and misses some; the assay was immunoSEQ multiplex PCR. Among roughly 260 clones, more than 70% were seen once, and the ten largest hold approximately 8%. The sequenced sample consisted of tumor tissue. These TCRs come from a woman aged 70-85 years with small cell lung cancer. Both conserved end residues are part of each CDR3. A D gene is named only where the DNA matches it firmly. Clone size is stated in some rows and not others, as once, few, many or a class when expanded.

>TRBV20-1|TRBJ2-5|NA|NA
CSVSGSTQYF
TGCAGTGTCAGCGGCTCGACCCAGTACTTC
>TRBV11-1|TRBJ1-1|NA|NA
CASSPGTVNTEAFF
TGTGCCAGCAGCCCAGGGACTGTGAACACTGAAGCTTTCTTT
>TRBV7-7|TRBJ2-6|NA|NA
CASSGEPVPQSRANVLTF
TGTGCCAGCAGCGGTGAGCCAGTGCCACAAAGTCGGGCCAACGTCCTGACTTTC
>TRBV6-4|TRBJ2-3|NA|TRBD1
CASSGTGGTDTQYF
TGTGCCAGCAGTGGGACAGGGGGCACAGATACGCAGTATTTT
>TRBV29-1|TRBJ1-1|NA|NA
CSVVIYLAGGGEAFF
TGCAGCGTTGTAATCTATTTAGCTGGGGGTGGTGAAGCTTTCTTT
>TRBV7-9|TRBJ1-5|NA|NA
CASSLQENQPQHF
TGTGCCAGCAGCTTACAGGAGAATCAGCCCCAGCATTTT
>TRBV4-3|TRBJ2-7|NA|NA
CASLFGGGEFYEQYF
TGCGCCAGTCTCTTCGGCGGCGGGGAATTCTACGAGCAGTACTTC
>TRBV7-9|TRBJ1-2|NA|TRBD1
CASSSTGAPYGYTF
TGTGCCAGCAGCTCTACAGGGGCTCCCTATGGCTACACCTTC
>TRBV28|TRBJ2-5|NA|NA
CASSLQETQYF
TGTGCCAGCAGTCTGCAAGAGACCCAGTACTTC
>TRBV9|TRBJ2-1|NA|TRBD2
CASSMRLAGAGNEQFF
TGTGCCAGCAGCATGAGACTAGCGGGAGCGGGCAATGAGCAGTTCTTC
>TRBV6-5|TRBJ1-4|NA|NA
CASSTTTNEKLFF
TGTGCCAGCAGTACCACTACTAATGAAAAACTGTTTTTT
>TRBV7-2|TRBJ1-4|NA|TRBD1
CASSLARTGGSEKLFF
TGTGCCAGCAGCTTAGCCCGGACAGGGGGAAGCGAAAAACTGTTTTTT
>TRBV19|TRBJ1-4|NA|NA
CASSQERNEKLFF
TGTGCCAGTAGCCAGGAAAGAAATGAAAAACTGTTTTTT
>TRBV12-5|TRBJ1-2|once|NA
CASARDGGYGYTF
TGTGCCAGTGCCCGGGACGGCGGCTATGGCTACACCTTC
>TRBV9|TRBJ2-7|NA|NA
CASSVYDEAYYEQYF
TGTGCCAGCAGCGTATATGATGAAGCTTACTACGAGCAGTACTTC
>TRBV5-4|TRBJ2-1|few|TRBD2
CASARREQDEQFF
TGTGCCAGCGCTAGGCGGGAGCAAGATGAGCAGTTCTTC
>TRBV7-9|TRBJ2-1|NA|TRBD2
CASSSSGNSYNEQFF
TGTGCCAGCAGCTCCAGCGGGAACTCTTACAATGAGCAGTTCTTC